A single sample is the source of the 27 T cell receptor beta chains below, sequenced in a study of Graves' ophthalmopathy and Graves' hyperthyroidism. RNA transcripts served as template for amplifying TCR beta CDR3 sequences. Following a first-round RT-PCR that used HTBI primers, a second-round multiplex PCR was carried out. TCRdb used MiXCR to reprocess the multiplex PCR reads, holding one entry per CDR3 protein. The sample includes 200,000 to 250,000 distinct CDR3 sequences, about 22% of them seen just once. Sample: peripheral blood. These receptors were taken from a woman in her forties or fifties with Graves' ophthalmopathy.

This sequence joins TRBV18 and TRBJ2-2; a weak D match, TRBD2 (6 bases). Per germline, CDR1 KGHSH and CDR2 LQKENI. The CDR3 extends over 15 amino acids. V was trimmed by 2 bases and J by 2 bases, leaving 9 bases between them. The CDR3 sequence is CASSPLAVNTGELFF. The CDR3 DNA follows: TGTGCCAGCTCACCATTAGCGGTCAACACCGGGGAGCTGTTTTTT.

This clonotype was picked up many times. The chain employs TRBV28 and TRBJ2-7; TRBD2 aligns across 8 bases. Trimming took 3 bases from V and 0 from J; bases not matched to a gene: 13. The CDR3 is 18 residues long. The germline V gene has CDR1 MDHEN and CDR2 SYDVKM. CDR3 nucleotides: TGTGCCAGCAGTTTTGGGGCATCTAGCGGGTTTAGCTCCTACGAGCAGTACTTC. The encoded protein is CASSFGASSGFSSYEQYF.

This clonotype was detected a few times. The chain is built from TRBV20-1 and TRBJ2-2; TRBD1 matches at 10 bases. The CDR3 spans 16 residues. The germline gives CDR1 DFQATT, CDR2 SNEGSKA (reference sequence). Germline trimming cut 1 base from V and 2 bases from J; bases unmatched to any gene: 4. The CDR3 spells CSARGDRGFNTGELFF. As DNA, the CDR3 is TGCAGTGCTAGAGGGGACAGGGGCTTTAACACCGGGGAGCTGTTTTTT.

This clonotype was seen ten or more times. The chain combines TRBV20-1 with TRBJ1-2; D unresolved. V lost 4 bases and J 5 bases, leaving 8 bases between the germline ends. Germline V gives CDR1 DFQATT, CDR2 SNEGSKA (reference sequence). This CDR3 spans 11 amino acids. In DNA, the CDR3 is TGCAGTGCTAAGCCTCTTTATGGCTACACCTTC. Translation gives CSAKPLYGYTF.

The V gene is TRBV5-1, the J gene TRBJ2-2; perhaps TRBD1 as D (7 bases). This CDR3 contains 15 residues. V lost 1 base and J 5 bases, leaving 12 bases between the germline ends. CDR1 and CDR2 (germline): SGHRS, YFSETQ. DNA of the CDR3: TGCGCCAGCAGCTTGAGGCAGGGGGGAACCGGGGAGCTGTTTTTT. Protein sequence: CASSLRQGGTGELFF.

This chain connects TRBV6-1 to TRBJ2-1, with D unclear. CDR1 MNHNS and CDR2 SASEGT come from the germline V gene. V gave up 4 bases and J gave up 0 bases, with 7 bases separating them. The CDR3 has 14 amino acids. The CDR3 here is CASSGPGSYNEQFF. CDR3 nucleotide sequence: TGTGCCAGCAGTGGGCCAGGCTCCTACAATGAGCAGTTCTTC.

This chain uses TRBV7-3 with TRBJ1-1; D not resolved. The CDR3 is 14 residues long. The germline V gene encodes CDR1 SGHTA and CDR2 FQGTGA. V dropped 3 bases and J dropped 2 bases, with 10 bases sitting between them. CDR3 coding DNA: TGTGCCAGCAGCTTCTCCAGGAAAAACACTGAAGCTTTCTTT. It is translated as CASSFSRKNTEAFF.

The rearrangement links TRBV12-3 or TRBV12-4 to TRBJ1-1; weak D call: TRBD1 (5 bases). Trimming took 6 bases from V and 3 from J, leaving 20 bases between them. The CDR3 contains 16 residues. CDR3 DNA: TGTGCCAGCAGACACGGATCAATGACGGGGGACACTGAAGCTTTCTTT. Translating gives CASRHGSMTGDTEAFF.

A note on this clonotype: A read error is possible here, since a much larger clone lies one base away. This rearrangement joins TRBV28 to TRBJ2-2; D ambiguous. The V end was cut by 4 bases, the J end by 3 bases, with 3 bases between. From germline, CDR1 is MDHEN and CDR2 SYDVKM. The CDR3 has 12 residues. The DNA of the CDR3 is TGTGCCAGCAGTTATGACACCGGGGAGCTGTTTTTT. It translates to CASSYDTGELFF.

This clonotype was found many times. The rearrangement joins TRBV2 to TRBJ2-7; 11 nucleotides align to TRBD2. Trimming at V came to 4 bases and at J to 5 bases, leaving 10 bases not matched to a gene. This CDR3 comprises 16 residues. Germline V CDR1 and CDR2: SNHLY, FYNNEI. The CDR3 loop is CASSVIAGGPRNEQYF. The DNA for the CDR3 is TGTGCCAGCAGTGTGATAGCGGGAGGGCCGAGGAACGAGCAGTACTTC.

A remark on this clonotype: A read error may be the cause here, since a much bigger clone is one base away. The chain has TRBV18 and TRBJ1-6; possible D gene TRBD1, 5 bases. CDR1 and CDR2 from the germline V gene are KGHSH and LQKENI. The CDR3 has 15 residues. V lost 6 bases to trimming and J lost 7 bases, with 16 bases between them. CDR3 region: CASSPWGGANSPLHF. Here the CDR3 DNA reads TGTGCCAGCTCCCCCTGGGGGGGTGCCAATTCACCCCTCCACTTT.

This clonotype was counted at least ten times. The chain is built from TRBV7-9 and TRBJ2-6, with unresolved D. The CDR3 spans 15 residues. Trimming left V 3 bases short and J 3 bases short, with 9 bases between. Germline CDR1 SEHNR, CDR2 FQNEAQ (reference sequence). CDR3 amino acids: CASSLGRRGANVLTF. The DNA for the CDR3 is TGTGCCAGCAGCTTGGGCAGGCGTGGGGCCAACGTCCTGACTTTC.

Comment on this clonotype: This may come from a read error, since a much larger clone is one base off. The J gene is TRBJ2-2, the V gene TRBV6-5; D is uncertain. Germline values: CDR1 MNHEY, CDR2 SVGAGI. The ends were cut back, 2 bases at V and 6 bases at J, with 7 bases in the middle. The CDR3 runs to 13 residues. The DNA of the CDR3 is TGTGCCAGCAGTTACGGCCGGGCCGGGGAGCTGTTTTTT. As protein: CASSYGRAGELFF.

This clonotype occurred many times. A read error may produce the germline difference seen at one junction end. The chain uses TRBV29-1 and TRBJ2-5; D might be TRBD1 or TRBD2, each matching 5 bases. The germline CDR1 and CDR2 sequences are SQVTM and ANQGSEA. This CDR3 spans 12 amino acids. CDR3 DNA sequence: TGCAGCGCCACCGGGACCCTCGAAGGTCAGGACTTC. It specifies CSATGTLEGQDF.

This clonotype was counted many times. The chain has TRBV20-1 and TRBJ2-7; 7 bases agree with TRBD2. Germline CDR1 and CDR2: DFQATT and SNEGSKA (reference sequence). Losses at the gene ends were 2 bases for V and 11 bases for J; bases not matched to a gene: 6. The CDR3 totals 11 residues. In nucleotides, the CDR3 is TGCAGTGCTAGACTAGCGGCTAATAAGTACTTC. Translated: CSARLAANKYF.

The table lists this clonotype with many counts. This chain joins TRBV28 and TRBJ1-1; D is unresolved. CDR3 length: 13 amino acids. The germline V gene encodes CDR1 MDHEN and CDR2 SYDVKM. V was cut by 7 bases and J by 1 base, with 10 bases left in between. The CDR3 loop is CASTPQENTEAFF. The DNA for the CDR3 is TGTGCCAGCACCCCCCAGGAGAACACTGAAGCTTTCTTT.

This clonotype has a count of ten or more. The genes are TRBV3-1 and TRBJ2-5, with TRBD1 as a possible D gene (5 bases). The germline CDR1 and CDR2 sequences are LGHDT and YNNKEL (reference sequence). This CDR3 has 15 residues. Trimming shortened V by 8 bases and J by 5 bases, and 21 bases separated the two germline ends. As DNA, the CDR3 is TGTGCCAGCGGATCTGGACAACTGGTCGGGGAGACCCAGTACTTC. Protein: CASGSGQLVGETQYF.

The chain is built from TRBV28 and TRBJ2-7, with TRBD1 identical over 7 bases. CDR3 length equals 14 residues. Germline V gene data show CDR1 as MDHEN and CDR2 as SYDVKM. V dropped 3 bases and J dropped 3; count of bases not matched to a gene: 5. As DNA, the CDR3 is TGTGCCAGCAGTTTGTGGGGACAGCTCTACGAGCAGTACTTC. Amino acids: CASSLWGQLYEQYF.

This clonotype was observed many times. This chain links TRBV10-3 with TRBJ1-2; weak D call: TRBD1 (6 bases). The length of the CDR3 is 16 residues. Between the trimmed V and J ends, which lost 7 bases and 4 bases, there was a span of 22 bases. Germline V gene lookup returns CDR1 ENHRY and CDR2 SYGVKD. CDR3 region: CAINPGTSPLGYGYTF. The DNA of the CDR3 is TGTGCCATCAATCCCGGGACAAGTCCTCTCGGCTATGGCTACACCTTC.

This clonotype was seen many times. The chain has TRBV10-3 and TRBJ2-7; no clear D gene. CDR3 length: 12 amino acids. The V gene's germline CDR1 is ENHRY and CDR2 SYGVKD. V lost 2 bases, J lost 3 bases, and 5 bases lay in between. The CDR3 DNA reads as TGTGCCATCAGTGAGATCAGCTACGAGCAGTACTTC. This gives the protein CAISEISYEQYF.

This rearrangement joins TRBV11-2 to TRBJ2-6, with a tentative D call TRBD2 (5 bases). The CDR3 has 18 amino acids. V was clipped by 5 bases and J by 0 bases, with 17 bases between them. In germline, CDR1 is SGHAT, CDR2 FQNNGV. The CDR3 reads CASSPQPASNSGANVLTF. Written as DNA, the CDR3 is TGTGCCAGCAGCCCTCAACCGGCTAGCAACTCTGGGGCCAACGTCCTGACTTTC.

This chain connects TRBV6-2 or TRBV6-3 to TRBJ2-7, with TRBD2 matching 8 bases. This CDR3 comprises 13 residues. V shed 8 bases and J 5 bases; nucleotides not matched to a gene: 8. Germline V lookup: CDR1 MNHEY, CDR2 SVGEGT. Written as DNA, the CDR3 is TGTGCCAGCCGAACTAGCGGTGAAAACGAGCAGTACTTC. It translates to CASRTSGENEQYF.

About this clonotype: A much larger clone is a single base away; this may be a read error. The rearrangement uses TRBV6-1 and TRBJ2-2, with 7 bases matching TRBD1. The CDR3 is 15 residues long. The V gene's germline CDR1 is MNHNS and CDR2 SASEGT. Germline trimming cut 5 bases from V and 5 bases from J; bases unmatched to any gene: 8. CDR3 bases: TGTGCCAGCAGTCCGAGGGACAGTGGGACCGGGGAGCTGTTTTTT. Translation gives CASSPRDSGTGELFF.

V and J are TRBV30 and TRBJ2-5, with unresolved D. The length of the CDR3 is 12 residues. CDR1 and CDR2 (germline): GTSNPN, SVGIG (reference sequence). V lost 5 bases and J lost 7, with 14 bases in between. CDR3: CAWGHSAGTQYF. The CDR3 nucleotides read TGTGCCTGGGGGCACTCAGCCGGGACCCAGTACTTC.

The table lists this clonotype with many counts. The rearrangement uses TRBV30 and TRBJ2-5; D could derive from TRBD1 or TRBD2 (5 bases each). The CDR3 sequence is 14 residues long. The V end was cut by 3 bases, the J end by 4 bases, with 15 bases between. Germline-derived CDR1 and CDR2 are GTSNPN and SVGIG (reference sequence). CDR3 residues: CAWSHLGGGETQYF. The CDR3 region has the DNA TGTGCCTGGAGCCACCTAGGTGGGGGAGAGACCCAGTACTTC.

This clonotype was counted ten times or more. This sequence joins TRBV27 and TRBJ1-5, with D unresolved. V lost 6 bases to trimming and J lost 0 bases, with 12 bases between them. This CDR3 has 15 amino acids. Germline-derived CDR1 and CDR2 are MNHEY and SMNVEV (reference sequence). The CDR3 nucleotides are TGTGCCAGCAGATCTGACATCAATAGCAATCAGCCCCAGCATTTT. This translates into CASRSDINSNQPQHF.

This clonotype was counted ten times or more. The rearrangement links TRBV27 to TRBJ2-7, with D tentatively TRBD2 (6 bases). Trimming took 10 bases from V and 4 from J, leaving 23 bases between them. CDR3 length: 15 amino acids. CDR1 MNHEY and CDR2 SMNVEV come from the germline V gene (reference sequence). CDR3 residues: CATKHAGTESYEQYF. In DNA, the CDR3 is TGTGCCACCAAACACGCCGGGACTGAATCTTACGAGCAGTACTTC.